The T cell receptor (beta chain) described here comes from a study of shared clonotypes between healthy human individuals. The authors loaded 150 to 250 ng DNA, 25,000 to 30,000 T cell genomes, into sorted-subset replicate PCRs. The data were produced by immunoSEQ multiplex PCR, yet TCRdb's version contains in-frame clones alone and is incomplete. The table lists roughly 2 million clones, under 97% of them singletons, with roughly 0.13% in the top ten. Germline V lookup: CDR1 KGHSH, CDR2 LQKENI. This CDR3 contains 13 residues. V was pared by 2 bases and J by 4 bases, with 6 bases between. Findings and limits, study-wide: The small donor group covered limited genetic and exposure diversity.

On this clone itself: Its specificity is unknown. This CDR3 is also generated by other DNA sequences in the sample.

Sequencing was done on a sample of naive CD4+ T cells sorted from blood. Subset: CD45RA+ positively selected. The TCR sequence derives from a man younger than 30 in good health. The rearrangement links TRBV18 to TRBJ1-5; D unclear. For the CDR3, the DNA is TGTGCCAGCTCACCATCTGGGAATCAGCCCCAGCATTTT. Translating gives CASSPSGNQPQHF.